Listed here is a single TCR beta chain. This specimen comes from a study of blood T cell repertoires in COVID-19. The overall study: T cells, B-cell-depleted T cells, or PBMCs provided the cDNA or gDNA that served as material.

Germline trimming cut 8 bases from V and 11 bases from J; bases unmatched to any gene: 9. This CDR3 is built from 12 residues. Germline lookup yields CDR1 LNHDA and CDR2 SQIVND (reference sequence). The repertoire was sequenced with immunoSEQ multiplex PCR; TCRdb's copy has only in-frame clones and lacks some. The profile shows approximately 200,000 clones, 87% of them singletons. The rearrangement links TRBV19 to TRBJ1-1; 9 nucleotides line up with TRBD1. The TCR comes from a man aged 35-49 years with active or convalescent COVID-19. Sequencing was done on a sample of peripheral blood. The CDR3 loop is CASRDRVVGAFF. CDR3 in DNA: TGTGCCAGTCGGGACAGGGTTGTAGGCGCTTTCTTT.